The 9 T cell receptor beta chains listed next were all sequenced from one sample in a study of blood T cell repertoires in COVID-19. The data were produced by immunoSEQ multiplex PCR, yet TCRdb's version contains in-frame clones alone and is incomplete. The data contain about 35,000 clones, 75% of them singletons. The source material was peripheral blood. Every receptor here comes from an elderly man with active or convalescent COVID-19.

The chain has TRBV29-1 and TRBJ1-1, with 7 bases lining up with TRBD1. The CDR3 has 15 amino acids. The V and J ends lost 0 bases and 5 bases, in that order; junction bases with no gene match: 9. The germline gives CDR1 SQVTM, CDR2 ANQGSEA. The CDR3 loop reads CSVEDWAGGKTEAFF. CDR3 coding DNA: TGCAGCGTTGAAGATTGGGCAGGGGGTAAAACTGAAGCTTTCTTT.

CDR3 loop: CATSDAGGQGSYNEQFF. The CDR3 bases are TGTGCCACCAGTGATGCTGGAGGACAGGGCTCCTACAATGAGCAGTTCTTC. The chain has TRBV24-1 and TRBJ2-1; 8 bases map to TRBD1. The V gene's germline CDR1 is KGHDR and CDR2 SFDVKD. The J segment lost 0 bases and the V segment lost 3 bases, leaving 6 bases of the junction unmatched. This CDR3 has 17 residues.

V gene TRBV5-4 combines with J gene TRBJ2-3; 10 nucleotides match TRBD1. Germline V gene data show CDR1 as SGHNT and CDR2 as YYREEE (reference sequence). This CDR3 is 15 amino acids long. Trimming removed 4 bases from V and 2 bases from J; junction bases left unmatched: 4. The CDR3 sequence is CASSLDRGFTDTQYF. CDR3 coding DNA: TGTGCCAGCAGCCTGGACAGGGGGTTCACAGATACGCAGTATTTT.

The count of this clone is one. This rearrangement joins TRBV29-1 to TRBJ2-2, with TRBD2 matching 8 bases. The CDR3 has 14 residues. V shed 4 bases, J shed 6 bases, and the junction held 7 bases outside the gene matches. Germline V gene data show CDR1 as SQVTM and CDR2 as ANQGSEA. The CDR3 spells CSVAPGGPPGELFF. CDR3 in DNA: TGCAGCGTTGCGCCGGGAGGGCCCCCCGGGGAGCTGTTTTTT.

This clone was found once. The chain employs TRBV28 and TRBJ2-5, with 9 nucleotides matching TRBD2. V shed 2 bases and J 5 bases; nucleotides not matched to a gene: 9. The germline gives CDR1 MDHEN, CDR2 SYDVKM. CDR3 size: 16 residues. The DNA for the CDR3 is TGTGCCAGCAGTTTAGGGCTAGCGGGAAAAGGGGAGACCCAGTACTTC. It translates to CASSLGLAGKGETQYF.

The chain uses TRBV6-5 and TRBJ2-1, with 7 nucleotides matching TRBD2. V dropped 6 bases and J dropped 8; count of bases not matched to a gene: 10. The germline V gene encodes CDR1 MNHEY and CDR2 SVGAGI. CDR3 size: 14 residues. CDR3 DNA sequence: TGTGCCAGCAGGAGGGAGGGGTCGCTCTATGAGCAGTTCTTC. This sequence encodes CASRREGSLYEQFF.

V usage is TRBV10-1 and J usage is TRBJ2-1, with 15 bases fitting TRBD2. Germline V lookup: CDR1 WNHNN, CDR2 SYGVQD (reference sequence). CDR3 length: 19 residues. J lost 7 bases, V lost 7 bases, and 17 bases had no gene match. The CDR3: CASTGTGNMGLAGGNEQFF. CDR3 DNA sequence: TGCGCCAGCACCGGGACAGGAAATATGGGACTAGCGGGAGGAAATGAGCAGTTCTTC.

This chain uses TRBV19 with TRBJ1-5; TRBD1 matches 7 bases. The V gene's germline CDR1 is LNHDA and CDR2 SQIVND (reference sequence). The junction had 13 bases not matched to a gene; V was cut back by 8 bases and J by 6 bases. The CDR3 has 15 residues. The CDR3 coding sequence is TGTGCCAGTCACTCATTTAACAGGGGTGGTCAGCCCCAGCATTTT. Translating it yields CASHSFNRGGQPQHF.

A few counts support this clone. V usage is TRBV11-2 and J usage is TRBJ1-3; D not resolved. The CDR3 contains 15 residues. The germline CDR1 and CDR2 sequences are SGHAT and FQNNGV. V was clipped by 1 base and J by 0 bases, with 7 bases between them. The CDR3 sequence is CASSLVRSSGNTIYF. CDR3 sequence (DNA): TGTGCCAGCAGCTTAGTCCGGAGCTCTGGAAACACCATATATTTT.